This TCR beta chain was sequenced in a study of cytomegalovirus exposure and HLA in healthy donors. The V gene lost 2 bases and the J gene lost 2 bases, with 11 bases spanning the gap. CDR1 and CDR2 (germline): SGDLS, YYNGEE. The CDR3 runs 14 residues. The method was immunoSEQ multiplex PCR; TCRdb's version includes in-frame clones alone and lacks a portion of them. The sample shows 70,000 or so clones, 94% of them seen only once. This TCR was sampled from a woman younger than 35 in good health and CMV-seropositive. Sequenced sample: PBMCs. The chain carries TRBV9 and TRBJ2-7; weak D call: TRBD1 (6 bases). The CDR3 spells CASSVGTTPYEQYF. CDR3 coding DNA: TGTGCCAGCAGCGTTGGGACAACTCCCTACGAGCAGTACTTC.